These 16 T cell receptor beta chains were sequenced from one sample in a study of T cells after yellow fever vaccination. Via MiXCR, TCRdb re-called the 5' RACE reads, giving one row per CDR3 protein. The repertoire has tens of thousands of distinct CDR3 sequences, around 7% of them found once; the top ten carry 41%. The sequencing here drew on CD8+ T cells sorted from PBMCs, taken on the day of the yellow fever booster vaccination. The receptors shown here come from a man younger than 40 who received the YFV17D yellow fever vaccine.

The chain is built from TRBV6-2 or TRBV6-3 and TRBJ2-4, with D perhaps matching TRBD1 or TRBD2 (5 bases each). The CDR3 is 15 residues long. Germline V gene sequence: CDR1 MNHEY, CDR2 SVGEGT. Deletions cut 6 bases from V and 0 bases from J, with 12 bases between. The CDR3, as DNA: TGTGCCAGCAGGTGGTCGGGGCTAGCCAAAAACATTCAGTACTTC. Translating it yields CASRWSGLAKNIQYF.

This clonotype was counted between two and nine times. The rearrangement uses TRBV9 and TRBJ2-1, with TRBD2 matching over 14 bases. The CDR3 extends over 15 amino acids. V shed 0 bases and J 16 bases; nucleotides not matched to a gene: 9. Germline CDR1 reads SGDLS; CDR2 reads YYNGEE. The CDR3 DNA is TGTGCCAGCAGCGTAGGGGGACTAGCGGGAGTGCCCGGTTTCTTC. Amino acids: CASSVGGLAGVPGFF.

The chain recombines TRBV15 with TRBJ1-2, with a tentative D call TRBD1 (5 bases). V was trimmed by 7 bases and J by 1 base, leaving 19 bases between them. The CDR3 loop spans 16 amino acids. Germline values: CDR1 LNHNV, CDR2 YYDKDF (reference sequence). The CDR3 loop is CATKGPAGENNYGYTF. DNA for the CDR3: TGTGCCACCAAGGGACCCGCAGGAGAGAATAACTATGGCTACACCTTC.

This clonotype was seen at least ten times. J is TRBJ2-6 and V is TRBV27; 8 bases align to TRBD1. The V gene's germline CDR1 is MNHEY and CDR2 SMNVEV (reference sequence). V lost 5 bases to trimming and J lost 2 bases; unmatched junction nucleotides: 8. The CDR3 totals 17 residues. CDR3 region: CASSPGQVTTGANVLTF. The CDR3 DNA follows: TGTGCCAGCAGTCCGGGACAGGTGACGACTGGGGCCAACGTCCTGACTTTC.

J is TRBJ1-3 and V is TRBV3-1; D remains unclear. V lost 1 base and J lost 2, with 9 bases in between. The germline CDR1 and CDR2 sequences are LGHDT and YNNKEL (reference sequence). This CDR3 spans 15 amino acids. The CDR3 DNA follows: TGTGCCAGCAGCCAAGTTCGGGCAGCTGGAAACACCATATATTTT. Its protein is CASSQVRAAGNTIYF.

This clonotype was detected ten times or more. The V and J genes are TRBV12-3 or TRBV12-4 and TRBJ2-2; the D gene is possibly TRBD1 (5 bases). V lost 4 bases and J 6 bases, leaving 6 bases between the germline ends. The CDR3 length is 12 residues. The CDR3 here is CASSSGSGELFF. CDR3 in DNA: TGTGCCAGCAGTTCAGGGTCCGGGGAGCTGTTTTTT.

V gene TRBV7-9 combines with J gene TRBJ2-7; TRBD2 matches 7 bases. With V trimmed by 0 bases and J by 0 bases, 5 bases remained unmatched. This CDR3 has 16 residues. Per germline, CDR1 SEHNR and CDR2 FQNEAQ (reference sequence). This CDR3 is CASSLAVGTTSYEQYF. The CDR3 DNA reads as TGTGCCAGCAGCTTAGCCGTCGGGACTACCTCCTACGAGCAGTACTTC.

This clonotype was seen only a few times. CDR3 nucleotides: TGCAGCGTTGAAGATCTAGCGGGAGTTGGCGATGAGCAGTTCTTC. Translated: CSVEDLAGVGDEQFF. The rearrangement joins TRBV29-1 to TRBJ2-1; TRBD2 matches at 10 bases. This CDR3 has 15 residues. Germline CDR1 is SQVTM and CDR2 is ANQGSEA. With 0 bases clipped from V and 8 bases from J, the junction kept 7 bases outside the gene matches.

Regarding this clonotype: This may come from a read error, since a much larger clone is one base off. The chain joins TRBV6-4 to TRBJ2-1, with D hard to call. CDR1 is MRHNA, CDR2 SNTAGT, per germline. The CDR3 loop spans 14 amino acids. The V and J ends lost 0 bases and 13 bases respectively, with 16 bases between them. CDR3 in DNA: TGTGCCAGCAGTGACTCAATAGAGACTGGGGATCAGTTCTTC. Translating it yields CASSDSIETGDQFF.

This clonotype showed up just a few times. V usage is TRBV19 and J usage is TRBJ2-3, with 10 bases identical to TRBD2. The CDR3 has 16 residues. Germline V CDR1 and CDR2: LNHDA, SQIVND (reference sequence). The V and J ends lost 3 bases and 0 bases, in that order; junction bases with no gene match: 3. The CDR3, as DNA: TGTGCCAGTAGTATTGGGGGACTAGCGAGCACAGATACGCAGTATTTT. Its translation: CASSIGGLASTDTQYF.

This clonotype showed up just a few times. The chain employs TRBV6-1 and TRBJ1-1; D may be TRBD1 (5 bases). The CDR3 runs 13 residues. Germline CDR1 is MNHNS and CDR2 is SASEGT. Trimming removed 6 bases from V and 4 bases from J, with 12 bases in between. The CDR3 region is CASSPGGGTEAFF. CDR3 sequence (DNA): TGTGCCAGCAGCCCGGGGGGGGGCACTGAAGCTTTCTTT.

This clonotype was picked up a small number of times. This rearrangement joins TRBV15 to TRBJ2-7; D is undetermined. Germline CDR1 is LNHNV and CDR2 is YYDKDF (reference sequence). The V and J ends lost 6 bases and 6 bases respectively, with 15 bases between them. The CDR3 is 13 amino acids. The CDR3 DNA follows: TGTGCCACCAGGTTGCTGGGGAATCTCGAGCAGTACTTC. Its protein product is CATRLLGNLEQYF.

Only a few counts were recorded for this clonotype. J is TRBJ2-3 and V is TRBV20-1; D tentatively reads TRBD1 or TRBD2 (5 bases each). V gave up 4 bases and J gave up 4 bases, with 12 bases separating them. Germline CDR1 and CDR2: DFQATT and SNEGSKA (reference sequence). The CDR3 extends over 13 amino acids. In nucleotides, the CDR3 is TGCAGTGCTAACCGGGACGCCCCAGATACGCAGTATTTT. It specifies CSANRDAPDTQYF.

This clonotype was counted a few times. This sequence joins TRBV10-2 and TRBJ2-7; D is perhaps TRBD2 (5 bases). In germline, CDR1 is WSHSY, CDR2 SAAADI. The V gene lost 2 bases and the J gene lost 2 bases, with 7 bases spanning the gap. The CDR3 consists of 13 residues. In DNA, the CDR3 is TGCGCCAGCAGTGAGGGACTGACCTACGAGCAGTACTTC. Its translation: CASSEGLTYEQYF.

This clonotype occurred once. V and J are TRBV19 and TRBJ2-1, with 9 positions matching TRBD2. CDR1 is LNHDA, CDR2 SQIVND, per germline (reference sequence). The CDR3 extends over 15 amino acids. V was clipped by 4 bases and J by 4 bases; unmatched bases: 5. The CDR3 here is CASSTVAGVYNEQFF. The CDR3, as DNA: TGTGCCAGTAGTACCGTAGCGGGGGTTTACAATGAGCAGTTCTTC.

The sample holds a few counts of this clonotype. The chain couples TRBV19 to TRBJ2-3; 10 bases are shared with TRBD2. The CDR3 has 16 residues. V shed 3 bases, J shed 7 bases, and the junction held 10 bases outside the gene matches. The germline gives CDR1 LNHDA, CDR2 SQIVND (reference sequence). The CDR3 region is CASSIQREGLGHTQYF. CDR3 bases: TGTGCCAGTAGTATTCAGCGGGAGGGCCTTGGACATACGCAGTATTTT.